Listed below are T cell receptor beta chains from one sample, sequenced in a study of cytomegalovirus exposure and HLA in healthy donors. Sequencing was performed with immunoSEQ multiplex PCR; in TCRdb, only in-frame clones are kept and a portion is missing. The sample contains some 150,000 clones, roughly 10% of which appear only once. The material sequenced was PBMCs. All receptors derive from a middle-aged man in good health and CMV-seronegative. Both conserved end residues are part of each CDR3. A D gene is named only where the DNA matches it firmly. Clone size is stated in some rows and not others, as once, few, many or a class when expanded.

v_call: TRBV5-6; clone_size: .; j_call: TRBJ2-1; d_call: .; cdr3_aa: CASSLGGGQYNEQFF; cdr3_nt: TGTGCCAGCAGCTTGGGGGGGGGCCAGTACAATGAGCAGTTCTTC
v_call: TRBV5-8; clone_size: few; j_call: TRBJ2-1; d_call: TRBD2; cdr3_aa: CASSPGTSRRSYNEQFF; cdr3_nt: TGTGCCAGCAGTCCGGGGACTAGCCGACGCTCCTACAATGAGCAGTTCTTC
v_call: TRBV6-7; clone_size: few; j_call: TRBJ2-1; d_call: .; cdr3_aa: CASSYSGQFNEQFF; cdr3_nt: TGTGCCAGCAGTTACTCCGGACAGTTCAATGAGCAGTTCTTC
v_call: TRBV25-1; clone_size: .; j_call: TRBJ2-7; d_call: .; cdr3_aa: CASSDPNERYYEQYF; cdr3_nt: TGTGCCAGCAGTGACCCGAACGAGCGGTACTACGAGCAGTACTTC
v_call: TRBV2; clone_size: .; j_call: TRBJ1-3; d_call: .; cdr3_aa: CASSENGRGAFGNTIYF; cdr3_nt: TGTGCCAGCAGTGAAAACGGGCGGGGGGCGTTTGGAAACACCATATATTTT
v_call: TRBV2; clone_size: few; j_call: TRBJ1-5; d_call: TRBD1; cdr3_aa: CASSEGQGQPQHF; cdr3_nt: TGTGCCAGCAGTGAAGGACAGGGCCAGCCCCAGCATTTT
v_call: TRBV5-1; clone_size: few; j_call: TRBJ2-6; d_call: .; cdr3_aa: CASRPDSSGANVLTF; cdr3_nt: TGCGCCAGCAGACCGGACAGCTCTGGGGCCAACGTCCTGACTTTC
v_call: TRBV11-3; clone_size: few; j_call: TRBJ2-1; d_call: TRBD2; cdr3_aa: CASSSPTGGTYNEQFF; cdr3_nt: TGTGCCAGCAGCTCACCCACGGGGGGGACCTACAATGAGCAGTTCTTC
v_call: TRBV6-6; clone_size: few; j_call: TRBJ2-6; d_call: .; cdr3_aa: CASTKQGLSGANVLTF; cdr3_nt: TGTGCCAGCACAAAGCAGGGCCTCTCTGGGGCCAACGTCCTGACTTTC
v_call: TRBV6-6; clone_size: .; j_call: TRBJ1-4; d_call: .; cdr3_aa: CASSRDYNEKLFF; cdr3_nt: TGTGCCAGCAGTCGGGATTATAATGAAAAACTGTTTTTT
v_call: TRBV10-2; clone_size: .; j_call: TRBJ1-5; d_call: TRBD1; cdr3_aa: CASNAGTTGGRQPQHF; cdr3_nt: TGCGCCAGCAACGCAGGAACGACAGGGGGCCGGCAGCCCCAGCATTTT
v_call: TRBV11-2; clone_size: few; j_call: TRBJ1-1; d_call: .; cdr3_aa: CASSFGISQAFF; cdr3_nt: TGTGCCAGCAGCTTCGGGATTTCTCAAGCTTTCTTT
v_call: TRBV18; clone_size: few; j_call: TRBJ2-3; d_call: .; cdr3_aa: CASSPPLGTSTDTQYF; cdr3_nt: TGTGCCAGCTCACCACCGTTAGGGACTAGCACAGATACGCAGTATTTT
v_call: TRBV19; clone_size: .; j_call: TRBJ1-2; d_call: .; cdr3_aa: CASRDLGLSANYGYTF; cdr3_nt: TGTGCCAGTAGGGACTTGGGACTTTCAGCTAACTATGGCTACACCTTC
v_call: TRBV7-9; clone_size: few; j_call: TRBJ2-1; d_call: .; cdr3_aa: CASSPDFNNEQFF; cdr3_nt: TGTGCCAGCAGCCCCGACTTTAACAATGAGCAGTTCTTC
v_call: TRBV28; clone_size: .; j_call: TRBJ2-7; d_call: .; cdr3_aa: CASRGPVGQGTYEQYF; cdr3_nt: TGTGCCAGCAGAGGACCCGTAGGGCAGGGAACCTACGAGCAGTACTTC
v_call: TRBV30; clone_size: .; j_call: TRBJ1-1; d_call: .; cdr3_aa: CAWSPGQNTEAFF; cdr3_nt: TGTGCCTGGAGCCCAGGACAGAACACTGAAGCTTTCTTT
v_call: TRBV27; clone_size: .; j_call: TRBJ2-3; d_call: .; cdr3_aa: CASSRKPPGHNTDTQYF; cdr3_nt: TGTGCCAGCAGTCGAAAACCCCCGGGACACAACACAGATACGCAGTATTTT
v_call: TRBV28; clone_size: .; j_call: TRBJ2-1; d_call: TRBD2; cdr3_aa: CASTLSGRAHNEQFF; cdr3_nt: TGTGCCAGCACCCTTAGCGGGAGGGCCCATAATGAGCAGTTCTTC
v_call: TRBV5-1; clone_size: .; j_call: TRBJ2-1; d_call: .; cdr3_aa: CASSLPSSYNEQFF; cdr3_nt: TGCGCCAGCAGCTTGCCGTCGTCCTACAATGAGCAGTTCTTC
v_call: TRBV30; clone_size: .; j_call: TRBJ1-2; d_call: .; cdr3_aa: CAWNEDSRAGGYTF; cdr3_nt: TGTGCCTGGAACGAAGATAGCCGAGCCGGGGGCTACACCTTC
v_call: TRBV5-1; clone_size: .; j_call: TRBJ2-3; d_call: TRBD2; cdr3_aa: CASSLRLAGGTDTQYF; cdr3_nt: TGCGCCAGCAGCTTGCGACTAGCGGGGGGCACAGATACACAGTATTTT
v_call: TRBV18; clone_size: .; j_call: TRBJ1-3; d_call: TRBD1; cdr3_aa: CASSPNRADRGAGNTIYF; cdr3_nt: TGTGCCAGCTCACCAAATAGGGCGGACAGGGGAGCTGGAAACACCATATATTTT
v_call: TRBV30; clone_size: .; j_call: TRBJ1-5; d_call: .; cdr3_aa: CAWTPEGRFSNQPQHF; cdr3_nt: TGTGCCTGGACCCCGGAAGGGAGGTTTAGCAATCAGCCCCAGCATTTT
v_call: TRBV5-6; clone_size: .; j_call: TRBJ1-2; d_call: .; cdr3_aa: CASSLGARGYTF; cdr3_nt: TGTGCCAGCAGCTTAGGGGCTCGGGGCTACACCTTC
v_call: TRBV7-3; clone_size: few; j_call: TRBJ1-2; d_call: .; cdr3_aa: CASSSSRGHGYTF; cdr3_nt: TGTGCCAGCAGCTCCAGCAGGGGTCATGGCTACACCTTC
v_call: TRBV7-9; clone_size: few; j_call: TRBJ1-4; d_call: .; cdr3_aa: CASSRRQQGDHEKLFF; cdr3_nt: TGTGCCAGCAGCCGCAGACAACAGGGAGATCACGAAAAACTGTTTTTT
v_call: TRBV5-1; clone_size: few; j_call: TRBJ1-1; d_call: .; cdr3_aa: CASSLERQLRGTEAFF; cdr3_nt: TGCGCCAGCAGCTTGGAGAGACAGCTTCGCGGCACTGAAGCTTTCTTT
v_call: TRBV21-1; clone_size: .; j_call: TRBJ2-7; d_call: .; cdr3_aa: CASSIRPAGYYEQYF; cdr3_nt: TGTGCCAGCAGCATTCGCCCGGCAGGGTACTACGAGCAGTACTTC
v_call: TRBV19; clone_size: .; j_call: TRBJ2-3; d_call: TRBD2; cdr3_aa: CASRSVAGGSPYFTDTQYF; cdr3_nt: TGTGCCAGTAGATCGGTAGCGGGAGGCAGTCCATATTTCACAGATACGCAGTATTTT
v_call: TRBV2; clone_size: few; j_call: TRBJ2-5; d_call: TRBD1; cdr3_aa: CASRRQGSTPGTQYF; cdr3_nt: TGTGCCTCCCGAAGACAGGGATCCACCCCGGGGACCCAGTACTTC
v_call: TRBV18; clone_size: few; j_call: TRBJ1-1; d_call: TRBD1; cdr3_aa: CASSPTGLNPLNTEAFF; cdr3_nt: TGTGCCAGCTCCCCGACAGGGTTAAACCCCCTGAACACTGAAGCTTTCTTT
v_call: TRBV19; clone_size: few; j_call: TRBJ2-7; d_call: TRBD1; cdr3_aa: CASSKMTGDEQYF; cdr3_nt: TGTGCCAGTAGTAAGATGACAGGGGACGAGCAGTACTTC
v_call: TRBV4-1; clone_size: .; j_call: TRBJ2-3; d_call: .; cdr3_aa: CASSQIGSSGDTQYF; cdr3_nt: TGCGCCAGCAGCCAAATAGGGAGTAGCGGAGATACGCAGTATTTT
v_call: TRBV16; clone_size: few; j_call: TRBJ1-2; d_call: TRBD1; cdr3_aa: CASSQRGTGSYGYTF; cdr3_nt: TGTGCCAGCAGCCAACGGGGGACAGGGTCCTATGGCTACACCTTC
v_call: TRBV28; clone_size: .; j_call: TRBJ2-7; d_call: .; cdr3_aa: CASRARDSSFSEQYF; cdr3_nt: TGTGCCAGCAGGGCCCGGGACTCCTCCTTTTCCGAGCAGTACTTC
v_call: TRBV5-4; clone_size: few; j_call: TRBJ2-2; d_call: .; cdr3_aa: CASGLGGNTGELFF; cdr3_nt: TGTGCCAGCGGGCTGGGTGGGAACACCGGGGAGCTGTTTTTT
v_call: TRBV27; clone_size: .; j_call: TRBJ1-3; d_call: TRBD1; cdr3_aa: CASSLAGTGSGNTIYF; cdr3_nt: TGTGCCAGCAGTCTCGCCGGGACAGGCTCTGGAAACACCATATATTTT
v_call: TRBV5-4; clone_size: .; j_call: TRBJ2-5; d_call: TRBD2; cdr3_aa: CASKISLAGVGETQYF; cdr3_nt: TGTGCCAGCAAAATAAGTCTAGCGGGAGTCGGAGAGACCCAGTACTTC
v_call: TRBV30; clone_size: few; j_call: TRBJ1-6; d_call: .; cdr3_aa: CAWRRDLGVSPLHF; cdr3_nt: TGTGCCTGGAGGAGGGATCTCGGGGTTTCACCCCTCCACTTT
v_call: TRBV18; clone_size: .; j_call: TRBJ2-3; d_call: TRBD2; cdr3_aa: CASSPPGGRTDTQYF; cdr3_nt: TGTGCCAGCTCACCACCTGGCGGGAGAACAGATACGCAGTATTTT
v_call: TRBV7-9; clone_size: few; j_call: TRBJ1-4; d_call: .; cdr3_aa: CASSLTGLGKLFF; cdr3_nt: TGTGCCAGCAGCTTAACCGGGTTAGGAAAACTGTTTTTT
v_call: TRBV9; clone_size: few; j_call: TRBJ2-7; d_call: .; cdr3_aa: CASSVGGRPYEQYF; cdr3_nt: TGTGCCAGCAGCGTGGGGGGGCGCCCCTACGAGCAGTACTTC
v_call: TRBV9; clone_size: few; j_call: TRBJ1-1; d_call: TRBD1; cdr3_aa: CASSPTSPQTGATEAFF; cdr3_nt: TGTGCCAGCAGCCCAACTTCACCCCAGACAGGGGCCACTGAAGCTTTCTTT
v_call: TRBV19; clone_size: .; j_call: TRBJ1-5; d_call: .; cdr3_aa: CASSSGIQFSNQPQHF; cdr3_nt: TGTGCCAGTAGCAGCGGAATACAGTTTAGCAATCAGCCCCAGCATTTT
v_call: TRBV19; clone_size: few; j_call: TRBJ2-2; d_call: TRBD2; cdr3_aa: CASSMRLAGGNTGELFF; cdr3_nt: TGTGCCAGTAGTATGCGGCTAGCGGGGGGAAACACCGGGGAGCTGTTTTTT
v_call: TRBV7-6; clone_size: .; j_call: TRBJ2-7; d_call: TRBD1; cdr3_aa: CASSLAPTGSSYEQYF; cdr3_nt: TGTGCCAGCAGCTTAGCCCCGACAGGGAGCTCCTACGAGCAGTACTTC
v_call: TRBV6-1; clone_size: few; j_call: TRBJ1-4; d_call: TRBD1; cdr3_aa: CASSDLRGLGEKLFF; cdr3_nt: TGTGCCAGCAGTGACCTCAGGGGGTTGGGGGAAAAACTGTTTTTT
v_call: TRBV6-5; clone_size: .; j_call: TRBJ1-6; d_call: .; cdr3_aa: CASSYGQDTPESPLHF; cdr3_nt: TGTGCCAGCAGTTACGGCCAGGACACCCCGGAGTCACCCCTCCACTTT